The rows below give T cell receptor beta chains drawn from one sample of a study of Ad26.COV2.S vaccination and SARS-CoV-2 variants. Only in-frame clones appear in the TCRdb table, and some are missing; sequencing was by immunoSEQ multiplex PCR. The sample includes some 390,000 clones, around 85% of them seen just once. The sample here was peripheral blood, taken in a trial of Ad26.COV2.S vaccine versus placebo. The receptors derive from a person between 18 and 60 years old who received the Ad26.COV2.S COVID-19 vaccine or a placebo. CDR3s include the opening cysteine and the closing phenylalanine or tryptophan. The order of the fields is V gene, J gene, CDR3 length, clone size, D gene, CDR3 DNA, CDR3 protein. D genes are given only for firm matches. Some rows mark clone size as missing; the rest say once, few, many or name a class of expanded clone.

v_call: TRBV27
j_call: TRBJ1-6
cdr3_length: 17
clone_size: -
d_call: -
cdr3_nt: TGTGCCAGCAGTTTAAAACTCGGAGCTTTATATAATTCACCCCTCCACTTT
cdr3_aa: CASSLKLGALYNSPLHF

v_call: TRBV18
j_call: TRBJ1-5
cdr3_length: 14
clone_size: -
d_call: -
cdr3_nt: TGTGCCAGCTCATCCACAGAGAGCAATCAGCCCCAGCATTTT
cdr3_aa: CASSSTESNQPQHF

v_call: TRBV5-1
j_call: TRBJ2-2
cdr3_length: 16
clone_size: few
d_call: TRBD1
cdr3_nt: TGCGCCAGCAGCTCGGACCGGGACAGGGAGTACGGGGAGCTGTTTTTT
cdr3_aa: CASSSDRDREYGELFF

v_call: TRBV24-1
j_call: TRBJ2-5
cdr3_length: 16
clone_size: -
d_call: TRBD1
cdr3_nt: TGTGCCACCAGTGACGCCTCGGGACAGGGCCAAGAGACCCAGTACTTC
cdr3_aa: CATSDASGQGQETQYF

v_call: TRBV6-5
j_call: TRBJ2-2
cdr3_length: 14
clone_size: -
d_call: -
cdr3_nt: TGTGCCAGCAGACGAAGTCAGGGCACCGGGGAGCTGTTTTTT
cdr3_aa: CASRRSQGTGELFF

v_call: TRBV5-6
j_call: TRBJ2-5
cdr3_length: 14
clone_size: once
d_call: TRBD1
cdr3_nt: TGTGCCAGCAGCTTCCGGACAGGTGACGAGACCCAGTACTTC
cdr3_aa: CASSFRTGDETQYF

v_call: TRBV4-1
j_call: TRBJ1-5
cdr3_length: 15
clone_size: -
d_call: -
cdr3_nt: TGCGCCAGCAGTCGATGGTACGAACGGGGTCGGCCCCAGCATTTT
cdr3_aa: CASSRWYERGRPQHF

v_call: TRBV5-1
j_call: TRBJ2-7
cdr3_length: 16
clone_size: -
d_call: TRBD2
cdr3_nt: TGCGCCAGCAGCCCCCTACTAAGCGGGGGTTACTACGAGCAGTACTTC
cdr3_aa: CASSPLLSGGYYEQYF

v_call: TRBV2
j_call: TRBJ1-3
cdr3_length: 17
clone_size: -
d_call: -
cdr3_nt: TGTGCCAGCAGTGAAGCGCTTCAAGGGGTAGCTGGAAACACCATATATTTT
cdr3_aa: CASSEALQGVAGNTIYF

v_call: TRBV27
j_call: TRBJ2-1
cdr3_length: 13
clone_size: -
d_call: -
cdr3_nt: TGTGCCAGCAGTCTGACACCCTACAATGAGCAGTTCTTC
cdr3_aa: CASSLTPYNEQFF

v_call: TRBV19
j_call: TRBJ2-3
cdr3_length: 14
clone_size: -
d_call: TRBD2
cdr3_nt: TGTGCCAGTAAAGCGGGGGCCCCCACAGATACGCAGTATTTT
cdr3_aa: CASKAGAPTDTQYF

v_call: TRBV11-2
j_call: TRBJ2-3
cdr3_length: 15
clone_size: once
d_call: -
cdr3_nt: TGTGCCAGCAGCTTAAGACAGCGGCTGACAGATACGCAGTATTTT
cdr3_aa: CASSLRQRLTDTQYF

v_call: TRBV5-1
j_call: TRBJ2-3
cdr3_length: 19
clone_size: -
d_call: TRBD2
cdr3_nt: TGCGCCAGCAGCCACCCCCAGCGGGGGAATTCTCGAGACACAGATACGCAGTATTTT
cdr3_aa: CASSHPQRGNSRDTDTQYF

v_call: TRBV5-1
j_call: TRBJ2-3
cdr3_length: 15
clone_size: -
d_call: TRBD2
cdr3_nt: TGCGCCAGCAGCCCGGGGACTAGCAGCACAGATACGCAGTATTTT
cdr3_aa: CASSPGTSSTDTQYF

v_call: TRBV7-2
j_call: TRBJ1-2
cdr3_length: 14
clone_size: -
d_call: TRBD1
cdr3_nt: TGTGCCAGCAGCTTAGCGGGACAGGACTATGGCTACACCTTC
cdr3_aa: CASSLAGQDYGYTF

v_call: TRBV5-6
j_call: TRBJ2-3
cdr3_length: 17
clone_size: once
d_call: -
cdr3_nt: TGTGCCAGCAGCTTACACACACGGACAGAAAGCACAGATACGCAGTATTTT
cdr3_aa: CASSLHTRTESTDTQYF

v_call: TRBV7-2
j_call: TRBJ2-6
cdr3_length: 15
clone_size: -
d_call: -
cdr3_nt: TGTGCCAGCAGCTTAGTCAGCACTGGGGCCAACGTCCTGACTTTC
cdr3_aa: CASSLVSTGANVLTF

v_call: TRBV5-8
j_call: TRBJ1-5
cdr3_length: 15
clone_size: -
d_call: -
cdr3_nt: TGTGCCAGCAGCTTGGGGGGCGGGGCGAATCAGCCCCAGCATTTT
cdr3_aa: CASSLGGGANQPQHF

v_call: TRBV9
j_call: TRBJ1-5
cdr3_length: 15
clone_size: -
d_call: -
cdr3_nt: TGTGCCAGCAGCGTAGGGGGGGCAAGCAATCAGCCCCAGCATTTT
cdr3_aa: CASSVGGASNQPQHF

v_call: TRBV5-5
j_call: TRBJ1-1
cdr3_length: 11
clone_size: -
d_call: -
cdr3_nt: TGTGCCAGCAACGAGAGGACTGAAGCTTTCTTT
cdr3_aa: CASNERTEAFF

v_call: TRBV5-1
j_call: TRBJ2-5
cdr3_length: 14
clone_size: -
d_call: TRBD2
cdr3_nt: TGCGCCAGCAATTCGGGGGGGAAGCAAGAGACCCAGTACTTC
cdr3_aa: CASNSGGKQETQYF

v_call: TRBV6-5
j_call: TRBJ1-6
cdr3_length: 15
clone_size: -
d_call: -
cdr3_nt: TGTGCCAGCAGTTGGGACGACAGGCCGCATTCACCCCTCCACTTT
cdr3_aa: CASSWDDRPHSPLHF